This entry is about one T cell receptor beta chain. The sample is drawn from a study of blood T cell repertoires in COVID-19. Study-level information: The study drew acute and convalescent COVID-19 samples from the United States, Italy and Spain. Nucleic acid was either cDNA or gDNA, and it came from T cells, B-cell-depleted T cells, or PBMCs.

Germline-derived CDR1 and CDR2 are SQVTM and ANQGSEA. This CDR3 comprises 14 residues. The junction had 6 bases not matched to a gene; V was cut back by 1 base and J by 6 bases. In the source study's methods: Researchers report that nucleated cell counts were estimated from reference gene primer amplification. Produced via immunoSEQ multiplex PCR; TCRdb's table is partial and in-frame only. V, J and clone size are those of that table, while D and trimming were read from the DNA. The sample comprises 200,000 to 250,000 clones, approximately 85% of which are singletons, and approximately 0.89% rests with the top ten.

Sequencing was carried out using peripheral blood. The chain employs TRBV29-1 and TRBJ2-1; 7 bases agree with TRBD1. The sequence was obtained from a man aged 35-49 years with acute or convalescent COVID-19. The CDR3 region has the DNA TGCAGCGTTGAAGTGGGAACAGGGGTCAATGAGCAGTTCTTC. The encoded protein is CSVEVGTGVNEQFF.